The sequence of this T cell receptor (beta chain) was determined in a study of a mutant IDH1 vaccine in newly diagnosed glioma. About the research overall: The first vaccination came 4-6 weeks after radiotherapy alone, or with temozolomide cycles. Therapy received beforehand was radiotherapy, temozolomide, or both, with most patients given both.

As for time point: week 35, safety follow-up. In every dose of vaccine, 300 ug of mutant IDH1 20-mer peptide was given alongside topical imiquimod. Donor diagnoses consisted of new WHO grade 3 or 4 IDH1-mutant, ATRX-lost astrocytomas. Comment on this clone: Its antigen is undetermined.

Method: immunoSEQ multiplex PCR; TCRdb's copy keeps in-frame clones and lacks some. The table has 65,000 to 85,000 clones, around 87% seen once. This TCR came from a man in his thirties or forties with glioma. The starting material was PBMCs, obtained from a glioma patient whose treatment included an IDH1 peptide vaccine.

The CDR3 DNA reads as TGTGCCAGCAGCCAGGGGCCTCATGGCTACACCTTC. Protein product: CASSQGPHGYTF. V is TRBV7-9 and J is TRBJ1-2; perhaps TRBD1 as D (6 bases). Deletions cut 5 bases from V and 6 bases from J, with 10 bases between. Per germline, CDR1 SEHNR and CDR2 FQNEAQ (reference sequence). The CDR3 extends over 12 amino acids.